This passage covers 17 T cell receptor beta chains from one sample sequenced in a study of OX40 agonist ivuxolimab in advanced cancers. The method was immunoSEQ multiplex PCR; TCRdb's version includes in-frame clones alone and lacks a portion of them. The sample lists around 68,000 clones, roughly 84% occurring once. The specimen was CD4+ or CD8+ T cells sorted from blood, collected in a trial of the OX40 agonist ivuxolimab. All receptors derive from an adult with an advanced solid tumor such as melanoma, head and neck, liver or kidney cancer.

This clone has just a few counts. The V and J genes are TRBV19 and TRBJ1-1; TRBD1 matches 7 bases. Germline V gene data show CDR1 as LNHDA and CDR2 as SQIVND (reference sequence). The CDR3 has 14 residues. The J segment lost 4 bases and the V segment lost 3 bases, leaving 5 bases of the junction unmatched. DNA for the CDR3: TGTGCCAGTAGTATTGGGAGGGGGCCCACTGAAGCTTTCTTT. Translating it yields CASSIGRGPTEAFF.

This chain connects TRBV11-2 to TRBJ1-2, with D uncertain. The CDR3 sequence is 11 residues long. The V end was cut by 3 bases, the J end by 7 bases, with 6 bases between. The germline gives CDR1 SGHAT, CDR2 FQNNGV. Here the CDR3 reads CASSFRGGYTF. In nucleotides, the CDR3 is TGTGCCAGCAGCTTCAGAGGTGGCTACACCTTC.

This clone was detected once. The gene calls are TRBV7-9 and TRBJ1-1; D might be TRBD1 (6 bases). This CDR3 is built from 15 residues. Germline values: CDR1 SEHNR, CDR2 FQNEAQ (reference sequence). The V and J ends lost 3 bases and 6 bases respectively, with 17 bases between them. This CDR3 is CASSLCGGHWAEAFF. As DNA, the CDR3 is TGTGCCAGCAGCTTGTGTGGGGGCCACTGGGCTGAAGCTTTCTTT.

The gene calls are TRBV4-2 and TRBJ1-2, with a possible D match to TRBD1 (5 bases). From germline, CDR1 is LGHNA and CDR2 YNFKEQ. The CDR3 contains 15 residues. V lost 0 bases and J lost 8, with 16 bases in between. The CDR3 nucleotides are TGTGCCAGCAGCCAAGAAGCTCAACAGGCTGGCGGCTACACCTTC. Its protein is CASSQEAQQAGGYTF.

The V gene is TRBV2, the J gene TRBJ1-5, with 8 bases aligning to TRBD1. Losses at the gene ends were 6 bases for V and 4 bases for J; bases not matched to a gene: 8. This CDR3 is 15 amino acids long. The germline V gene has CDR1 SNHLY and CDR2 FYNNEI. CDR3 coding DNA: TGTGCCAGCAGCCGCATGACAGGGGATAATCAGCCCCAGCATTTT. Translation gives CASSRMTGDNQPQHF.

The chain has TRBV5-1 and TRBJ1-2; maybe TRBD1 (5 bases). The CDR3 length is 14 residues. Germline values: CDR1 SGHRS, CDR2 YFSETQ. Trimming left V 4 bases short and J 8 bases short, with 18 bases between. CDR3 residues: CASSTGGREEGYTF. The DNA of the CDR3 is TGCGCCAGCAGCACTGGAGGCAGGGAGGAAGGCTACACCTTC.

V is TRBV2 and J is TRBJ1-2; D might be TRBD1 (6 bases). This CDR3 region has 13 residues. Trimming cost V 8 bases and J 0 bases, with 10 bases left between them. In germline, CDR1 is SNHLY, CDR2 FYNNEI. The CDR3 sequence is CASQDRTNYGYTF. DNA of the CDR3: TGTGCCAGCCAGGACAGAACTAACTATGGCTACACCTTC.

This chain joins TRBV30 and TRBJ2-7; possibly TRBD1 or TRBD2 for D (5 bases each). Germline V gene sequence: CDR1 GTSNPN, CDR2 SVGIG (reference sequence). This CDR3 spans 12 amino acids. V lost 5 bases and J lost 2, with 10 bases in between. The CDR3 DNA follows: TGTGCCTGGTCTCCGGGGCCCTACGAGCAGTACTTC. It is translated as CAWSPGPYEQYF.

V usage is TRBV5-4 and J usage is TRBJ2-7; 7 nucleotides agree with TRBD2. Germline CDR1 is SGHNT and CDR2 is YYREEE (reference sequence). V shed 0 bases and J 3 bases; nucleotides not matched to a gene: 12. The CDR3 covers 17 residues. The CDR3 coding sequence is TGTGCCAGCAGCTTGGAAGATTGGAGCGGGGCACACTACGAGCAGTACTTC. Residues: CASSLEDWSGAHYEQYF.

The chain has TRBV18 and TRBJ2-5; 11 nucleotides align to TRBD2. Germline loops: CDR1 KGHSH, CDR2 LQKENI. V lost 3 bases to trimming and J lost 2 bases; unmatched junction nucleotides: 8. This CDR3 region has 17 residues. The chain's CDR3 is CASSPIRLAGGQETQYF. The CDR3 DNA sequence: TGTGCCAGCTCACCTATACGGCTAGCGGGGGGACAAGAGACCCAGTACTTC.

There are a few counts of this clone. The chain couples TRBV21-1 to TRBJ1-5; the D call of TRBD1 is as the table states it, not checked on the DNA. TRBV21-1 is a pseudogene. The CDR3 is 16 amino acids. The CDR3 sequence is CASSPDRGTGNQPQHF. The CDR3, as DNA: TGTGCCAGCAGCCCTGACAGGGGAACGGGCAATCAGCCCCAGCATTTT.

Here the CDR3 reads CASSVVGMQETQYF. The CDR3, as DNA: TGTGCCAGCAGCGTAGTTGGGATGCAAGAGACCCAGTACTTC. The chain employs TRBV9 and TRBJ2-5; D is unclear. The CDR3 spans 14 residues. Deletions cut 0 bases from V and 2 bases from J, with 8 bases between. In germline, CDR1 is SGDLS, CDR2 YYNGEE.

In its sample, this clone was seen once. Here the CDR3 reads CASSLETDSYNEQFF. The CDR3 DNA follows: TGTGCCAGCAGCTTAGAGACTGATTCCTACAATGAGCAGTTCTTC. The V call is TRBV11-2, the J call TRBJ2-1; D not certain. The germline V gene encodes CDR1 SGHAT and CDR2 FQNNGV. The CDR3 length is 15 residues. The V gene lost 0 bases and the J gene lost 1 base, with 7 bases spanning the gap.

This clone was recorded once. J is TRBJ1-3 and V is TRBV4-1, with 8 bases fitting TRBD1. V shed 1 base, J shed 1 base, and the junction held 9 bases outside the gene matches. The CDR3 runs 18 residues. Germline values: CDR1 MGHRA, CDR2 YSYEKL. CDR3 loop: CASSQAGGQATSGNTIYF. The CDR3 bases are TGCGCCAGCAGCCAAGCTGGGGGACAGGCCACTTCTGGAAACACCATATATTTT.

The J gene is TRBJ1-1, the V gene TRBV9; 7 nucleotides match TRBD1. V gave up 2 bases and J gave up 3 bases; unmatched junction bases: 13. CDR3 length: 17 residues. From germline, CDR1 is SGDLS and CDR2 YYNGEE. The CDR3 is CASSVMGRQGYDTEAFF. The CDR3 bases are TGTGCCAGCAGCGTCATGGGGAGACAGGGTTATGACACTGAAGCTTTCTTT.

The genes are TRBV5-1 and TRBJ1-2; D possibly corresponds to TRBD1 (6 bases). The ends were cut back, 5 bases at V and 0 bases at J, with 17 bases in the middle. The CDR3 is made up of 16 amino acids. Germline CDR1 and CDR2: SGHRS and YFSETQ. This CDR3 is CASRSEPGQANYGYTF. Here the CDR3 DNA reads TGCGCCAGCAGATCAGAACCGGGACAAGCTAACTATGGCTACACCTTC.

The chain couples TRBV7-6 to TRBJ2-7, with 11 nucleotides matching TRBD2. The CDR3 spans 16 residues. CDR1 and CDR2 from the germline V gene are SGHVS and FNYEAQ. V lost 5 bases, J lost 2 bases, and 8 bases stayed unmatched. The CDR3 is CASSNLGGLAAYEQYF. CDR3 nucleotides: TGTGCCAGCAGCAACTTAGGGGGACTAGCGGCCTACGAGCAGTACTTC.